The clone carrying this T cell receptor (beta chain) showed up many times. Its specificity is unknown. Unmatched junction bases numbered 8, after V lost 3 bases and J lost 5 bases. Looked up from germline, CDR1 is SGHTA and CDR2 is FQGNSA. This CDR3 region has 15 residues. TCRdb redid the calling of the reads with MiXCR, one entry per CDR3 protein. The sample lists about 260,000 distinct CDR3 sequences, less than 9.5% occurring once. This sample is part of a study of T cell repertoires in cytomegalovirus infection. Across the study: Carrying CMV and the relevant HLA type showed in public TCR beta signatures.

Findings and limits, study-wide: Summed frequency of shared TCR beta families picked out CMV carriers who also had the relevant HLA. HLA-C-restricted CMV clonotypes gave the most frequent clonotype in two of eight donors.

Sequenced material: PBMCs. This clonotype was obtained from a human donor in good health (CMV status not recorded). Some clones in this sample may be carry-over from other donors' samples. The V call is TRBV7-2, the J call TRBJ2-7; TRBD1 aligns across 9 bases. The CDR3 is CASSFLGTGWNEQYF. The CDR3 bases are TGTGCCAGCAGCTTCCTCGGGACAGGGTGGAACGAGCAGTACTTC.